Listed below are T cell receptor beta chains from one sample, sequenced in a study of siplizumab effects on memory and regulatory T cells. TCRdb's table, derived via immunoSEQ multiplex PCR, lists solely in-frame clones and lacks some. This table has 85,000 to 90,000 clones, around 89% appearing once. The sample was CD4+ T cells sorted from blood. The source of these receptors is a human donor in good health. Both conserved end residues are part of each CDR3. The D gene is left open where the match is weak. For some rows the clone size is stated as once, few or many, or as a class when expanded; others skip it.

d_gene,j_gene,abundance,v_gene,CDR3aa,CDR3nt
.,TRBJ1-2,.,TRBV29-1,CSVVSSAGYTF,TGCAGCGTTGTTTCATCCGCCGGCTACACCTTC
.,TRBJ1-4,.,TRBV25-1,CASRGDEGTNEKLFF,TGTGCCAGCAGGGGGGATGAGGGAACTAATGAAAAACTGTTTTTT
.,TRBJ2-2,.,TRBV6-5,CASSFGYRVRPGELFF,TGTGCCAGCAGTTTTGGGTACAGGGTTAGACCCGGGGAGCTGTTTTTT
.,TRBJ2-5,.,TRBV7-2,CASSFGLETQYF,TGTGCCAGCAGCTTCGGGTTGGAGACCCAGTACTTC
TRBD1,TRBJ1-1,.,TRBV6-5,CASSTDRATEAFF,TGTGCCAGCAGTACCGACAGGGCCACTGAAGCTTTCTTT
.,TRBJ2-1,.,TRBV6-6,CASRGSSYNEQFF,TGTGCCAGCAGGGGTAGCTCCTACAATGAGCAGTTCTTC
.,TRBJ2-1,.,TRBV28,CASTTAGYYNEQFF,TGTGCCAGCACCACAGCGGGCTATTACAATGAGCAGTTCTTC
.,TRBJ1-3,.,TRBV18,CASSPPSGSGNTIYF,TGTGCCAGCTCACCACCATCAGGCTCTGGAAACACCATATATTTT
.,TRBJ2-5,.,TRBV5-6,CASSFGRRETQYF,TGTGCCAGCAGCTTTGGACGAAGGGAGACCCAGTACTTC
TRBD1,TRBJ2-5,.,TRBV7-9,CASCSGQGAQETQYF,TGTGCCAGTTGTTCAGGACAGGGGGCCCAAGAGACCCAGTACTTC
.,TRBJ1-2,.,TRBV9,CASSATNNYGYTF,TGTGCCAGCAGCGCCACAAACAACTATGGCTACACCTTC
.,TRBJ2-1,once,TRBV21-1,CASSNWRLAGEPSLYNEQFF,TGTGCCAGCAGCAATTGGAGACTAGCGGGAGAACCCTCGCTCTACAATGAGCAGTTCTTC
.,TRBJ2-1,.,TRBV5-4,CASSVAGRAYNEQFF,TGTGCCAGCAGCGTCGCGGGCAGAGCCTACAATGAGCAGTTCTTC
TRBD2,TRBJ2-2,.,TRBV5-1,CASSLAGGITGELFF,TGCGCCAGCAGTCTAGCGGGAGGGATCACCGGGGAGCTGTTTTTT
.,TRBJ1-2,.,TRBV5-1,CASSLPPGYTF,TGCGCCAGCAGCTTGCCGCCTGGCTACACCTTC
.,TRBJ2-7,.,TRBV29-1,CSVESVRGLTSEQYF,TGCAGCGTTGAGTCAGTGAGGGGACTGACGTCGGAGCAGTACTTC
TRBD1,TRBJ1-1,.,TRBV14,CASSLTGVTEAFF,TGTGCCAGCAGCCTCACAGGGGTCACTGAAGCTTTCTTT
.,TRBJ2-7,.,TRBV6-1,CASTRTEYEQYF,TGTGCCAGCACAAGGACAGAGTACGAGCAGTACTTC
.,TRBJ2-7,.,TRBV6-1,CASSALEYEQYF,TGTGCCAGCAGTGCCTTGGAATACGAGCAGTACTTC
TRBD1,TRBJ2-1,.,TRBV7-6,CASSRSPGQGSNEQFF,TGTGCCAGCAGCCGGTCCCCGGGACAGGGTTCGAATGAGCAGTTCTTC
.,TRBJ2-7,once,TRBV7-8,CASSLRAGLYEQYF,TGTGCCAGCAGCTTACGGGCGGGTCTCTACGAGCAGTACTTC
.,TRBJ1-2,once,TRBV30,CAWSVTGYGYTF,TGTGCCTGGAGTGTAACTGGCTATGGCTACACCTTC
.,TRBJ1-3,.,TRBV7-2,CASSQSMAAAGNTIYF,TGTGCCAGCAGTCAGTCAATGGCGGCCGCTGGAAACACCATATATTTT
TRBD1,TRBJ1-2,.,TRBV7-2,CASSFPDREITF,TGTGCCAGCAGCTTCCCAGACAGGGAGATCACCTTC
.,TRBJ1-4,once,TRBV27,CASSLTRRVEKLFF,TGTGCCAGCAGTTTGACTCGCAGGGTTGAAAAACTGTTTTTT
TRBD1,TRBJ2-1,.,TRBV4-1,CASSSHRGLTSNEQFF,TGCGCCAGCAGCTCTCACAGGGGGCTTACCTCCAATGAGCAGTTCTTC
.,TRBJ1-3,.,TRBV5-1,CASSLGARTSGNTIYF,TGCGCCAGCAGCTTGGGCGCCCGAACTTCTGGAAACACCATATATTTT
TRBD1,TRBJ2-5,.,TRBV29-1,CSGQQGIQETQYF,TGCAGCGGACAACAGGGGATCCAAGAGACCCAGTACTTC
TRBD1,TRBJ1-4,.,TRBV4-1,CASSPRQGRIGEKLFF,TGCGCCAGCAGCCCAAGACAGGGGAGGATAGGTGAAAAACTGTTTTTT
TRBD1,TRBJ1-4,once,TRBV18,CASSPTGNEKLFF,TGTGCCAGCTCACCGACAGGGAATGAAAAACTGTTTTTT
.,TRBJ2-6,.,TRBV7-9,CASSLAWVSGANVLTF,TGTGCCAGCAGCTTAGCGTGGGTCTCTGGGGCCAACGTCCTGACTTTC
.,TRBJ1-1,.,TRBV19,CASSPRTGLAVGTEAFF,TGTGCCAGTAGTCCCCGAACAGGGTTAGCGGTGGGCACTGAAGCTTTCTTT
.,TRBJ2-1,.,TRBV7-3,CASSRQGYEQFF,TGTGCCAGCAGTCGTCAGGGATATGAGCAGTTCTTC
.,TRBJ2-2,.,TRBV30,CAWSVRGSGELFF,TGTGCCTGGAGTGTAAGGGGATCCGGGGAGCTGTTTTTT
.,TRBJ1-2,.,TRBV7-9,CASSPDSGTGYTF,TGTGCCAGCAGCCCGGATTCGGGGACCGGCTACACCTTC
TRBD2,TRBJ2-1,.,TRBV2,CASSPSGRSYNEQFF,TGTGCCAGCAGTCCGAGCGGGAGATCCTACAATGAGCAGTTCTTC
.,TRBJ1-1,.,TRBV28,CASKKTMNTEAFF,TGTGCCAGCAAAAAGACGATGAACACTGAAGCTTTCTTT
.,TRBJ1-1,.,TRBV27,CASSLQGMNTEAFF,TGTGCCAGCAGTTTACAGGGGATGAACACTGAAGCTTTCTTT
.,TRBJ1-3,.,TRBV6-5,CASSRDMAGNTIYF,TGTGCCAGCAGTCGGGACATGGCTGGAAACACCATATATTTT
.,TRBJ2-7,.,TRBV28,CASRGSGSNEQYF,TGTGCCAGCAGGGGTAGTGGGAGTAACGAGCAGTACTTC
.,TRBJ1-1,.,TRBV9,CASSATGSTEAFF,TGTGCCAGCAGCGCCACAGGGAGCACTGAAGCTTTCTTT
TRBD1,TRBJ2-1,.,TRBV5-1,CASSWDSNSYNEQFF,TGCGCCAGCAGCTGGGACAGCAACTCCTACAATGAGCAGTTCTTC
TRBD1,TRBJ1-5,.,TRBV4-1,CASSQGTGGSNNQPQHF,TGCGCCAGCAGCCAGGGGACAGGGGGATCGAACAATCAGCCCCAGCATTTT
.,TRBJ1-1,.,TRBV20-1,CTLGPPYEAFF,TGCACGCTGGGGCCTCCCTACGAAGCTTTCTTT
.,TRBJ1-4,once,TRBV9,CASSGQGTNEKLFF,TGTGCCAGCAGCGGTCAGGGGACTAATGAAAAACTGTTTTTT
.,TRBJ1-5,.,TRBV6-5,CASSSTLSNQPQHF,TGTGCCAGCAGTTCCACTCTTAGCAATCAGCCCCAGCATTTT
.,TRBJ2-5,.,TRBV30,CAWSSQETQYF,TGTGCCTGGAGTTCCCAAGAGACCCAGTACTTC
TRBD2,TRBJ2-1,.,TRBV6-1,CASNQGGASYNEQFF,TGTGCCAGCAACCAGGGAGGGGCCTCTTACAATGAGCAGTTCTTC
.,TRBJ2-3,.,TRBV15,CATSRDRADHTDTQYF,TGTGCCACCAGCAGAGATCGAGCGGATCACACAGATACGCAGTATTTT
.,TRBJ2-1,few,TRBV2,CARSLDRNNEQFF,TGTGCCAGGTCCCTGGACAGAAACAATGAGCAGTTCTTC
.,TRBJ1-5,once,TRBV6-5,CASSYSGGNQPQHF,TGTGCCAGCAGTTACTCGGGAGGAAATCAGCCCCAGCATTTT
TRBD1,TRBJ1-2,.,TRBV7-3,CASSPGQEYGYTF,TGTGCCAGCAGCCCCGGACAGGAATACGGCTACACCTTC
TRBD2,TRBJ2-7,.,TRBV5-4,CASSLLAGTYEQYF,TGTGCCAGCAGCTTACTAGCGGGAACCTACGAGCAGTACTTC
TRBD2,TRBJ2-7,.,TRBV7-9,CASSLVTSGSAEQYF,TGTGCCAGCAGCTTGGTGACTAGCGGGAGTGCCGAGCAGTACTTC